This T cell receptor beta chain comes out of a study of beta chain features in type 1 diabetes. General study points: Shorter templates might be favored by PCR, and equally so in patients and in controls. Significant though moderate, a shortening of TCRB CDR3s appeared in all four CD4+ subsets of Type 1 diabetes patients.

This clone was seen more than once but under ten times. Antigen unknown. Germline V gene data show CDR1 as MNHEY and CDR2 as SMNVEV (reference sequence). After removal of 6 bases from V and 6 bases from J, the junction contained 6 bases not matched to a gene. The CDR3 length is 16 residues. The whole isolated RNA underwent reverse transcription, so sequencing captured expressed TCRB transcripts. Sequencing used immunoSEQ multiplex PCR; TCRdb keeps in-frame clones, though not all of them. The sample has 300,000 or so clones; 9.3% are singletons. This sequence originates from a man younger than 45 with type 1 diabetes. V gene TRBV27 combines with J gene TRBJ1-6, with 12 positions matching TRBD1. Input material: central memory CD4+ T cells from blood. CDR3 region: CASSSGTGGSNSPLHF. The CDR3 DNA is TGTGCCAGCAGCTCCGGGACAGGGGGCTCTAATTCACCCCTCCACTTT.